The 9 T cell receptor beta chains listed next were all sequenced from one sample in a study of PD-L1 blockade in urothelial cancer. TCRdb's table, derived via immunoSEQ multiplex PCR, lists solely in-frame clones and lacks some. The table records 70,000 to 85,000 clones, 84% of them present only once. Material: PBMCs, obtained around atezolizumab (anti-PD-L1) treatment. Receptors were obtained from a man between 65 and 85 years old with urothelial cancer.

V gene TRBV7-3 combines with J gene TRBJ2-1, with 7 nucleotides matching TRBD2. The CDR3 extends over 13 amino acids. J was trimmed by 8 bases and V by 2 bases; bases with no gene match: 3. The germline gives CDR1 SGHTA, CDR2 FQGTGA. The CDR3 DNA reads as TGTGCCAGCAGCTTAGGGACTACGGATGAGCAGTTCTTC. Translation gives CASSLGTTDEQFF. The entire variable domain, with the rest obtained from reference TRBV7-3 and TRBJ2-1, is as follows: GAGVSQTPSNKVTEKGKYVELRCDPISGHTALYWYRQSLGQGPEFLIYFQGTGAADDSGLPNDRFFAVRPEGSVSTLKIQRTERGDSAVYLCASSLGTTDEQFFGPGTRLTVL.

The rearrangement links TRBV2 to TRBJ1-2, with D perhaps TRBD1 (5 bases). The germline V and J ends were trimmed by 4 bases and 8 bases, with 20 bases remaining between them. The CDR3 has 15 residues. The V gene's germline CDR1 is SNHLY and CDR2 FYNNEI. Written as DNA, the CDR3 is TGTGCCAGCAGTGCCGCAGGGTTCTTAGGTCGGGGCTACACCTTC. It specifies CASSAAGFLGRGYTF.

The V gene is TRBV28, the J gene TRBJ2-1, with D possibly TRBD2 on 6 matching bases. The CDR3 totals 16 residues. Germline CDR1 and CDR2: MDHEN and SYDVKM. V gave up 1 base and J gave up 5 bases, with 15 bases separating them. CDR3 coding DNA: TGTGCCAGCAGTTTATTTGGCGGGACGGCCAACAATGAGCAGTTCTTC. Protein sequence: CASSLFGGTANNEQFF. Supplemented by reference TRBV28 and TRBJ2-1, the full variable domain reads DVKVTQSSRYLVKRTGEKVFLECVQDMDHENMFWYRQDPGLGLRLIYFSYDVKMKEKGDIPEGYSVSREKKERFSLILESASTNQTSMYLCASSLFGGTANNEQFFGPGTRLTVL.

The chain has TRBV5-1 and TRBJ2-1; 8 bases map to TRBD2. The ends lost 0 bases at V and 13 bases at J; junction bases unmatched: 9. CDR3 length: 14 residues. Germline CDR1 reads SGHRS; CDR2 reads YFSETQ. As DNA, the CDR3 is TGCGCCAGCAGCTTGGAGTTGACTAGCGAGATACAGTTCTTC. It yields the protein CASSLELTSEIQFF.

The V gene is TRBV27, the J gene TRBJ1-1; a weak D match, TRBD1 (5 bases). The CDR3 loop spans 14 amino acids. The germline V gene has CDR1 MNHEY and CDR2 SMNVEV (reference sequence). V was shortened by 6 bases and J by 0 bases, with 11 bases between the two germline ends. The CDR3 protein is CASRIGGLNTEAFF. CDR3 nucleotides: TGTGCCAGCAGAATCGGGGGGTTGAACACTGAAGCTTTCTTT.

This chain joins TRBV6-1 and TRBJ1-4, with 12 bases matching TRBD1. J lost 8 bases, V lost 8 bases, and 9 bases had no gene match. The length of the CDR3 is 15 residues. The germline CDR1 and CDR2 sequences are MNHNS and SASEGT. The CDR3: CASRDRGRFGEKLFF. Here the CDR3 DNA reads TGTGCCAGCCGGGACAGGGGGCGGTTTGGAGAAAAACTGTTTTTT.

This clone was counted only a few times. The rearrangement links TRBV19 to TRBJ2-1; the match to TRBD1 covers 9 bases. CDR3 length: 14 amino acids. CDR1 and CDR2 from the germline V gene are LNHDA and SQIVND (reference sequence). Trimming took 5 bases from V and 6 from J; bases not matched to a gene: 5. For the CDR3, the DNA is TGTGCCAGTAGTCCCGGGACAGGGAGCAATGAGCAGTTCTTC. Its translation: CASSPGTGSNEQFF. Drawing the rest from reference TRBV19 and TRBJ2-1, the complete variable domain is DGGITQSPKYLFRKEGQNVTLSCEQNLNHDAMYWYRQDPGQGLRLIYYSQIVNDFQKGDIAEGYSVSREKKESFPLTVTSAQKNPTAFYLCASSPGTGSNEQFFGPGTRLTVL.

The chain joins TRBV6-4 to TRBJ2-7, with 13 bases aligning to TRBD2. The CDR3 contains 17 residues. V was clipped by 6 bases and J by 2 bases; unmatched bases: 10. The germline V gene encodes CDR1 MRHNA and CDR2 SNTAGT. This CDR3 is CASSVLGTSGNPYEQYF. The CDR3 nucleotides read TGTGCCAGCAGCGTACTAGGGACTAGCGGGAACCCCTACGAGCAGTACTTC.

The chain joins TRBV4-1 to TRBJ2-5, with D possibly being TRBD2 (6 bases). This CDR3 spans 14 amino acids. The ends were cut back, 0 bases at V and 4 bases at J, with 9 bases in the middle. The germline V gene encodes CDR1 MGHRA and CDR2 YSYEKL. The CDR3 sequence: CASSQDFGRETQYF. CDR3 coding DNA: TGCGCCAGCAGCCAAGATTTCGGGAGAGAGACCCAGTACTTC.